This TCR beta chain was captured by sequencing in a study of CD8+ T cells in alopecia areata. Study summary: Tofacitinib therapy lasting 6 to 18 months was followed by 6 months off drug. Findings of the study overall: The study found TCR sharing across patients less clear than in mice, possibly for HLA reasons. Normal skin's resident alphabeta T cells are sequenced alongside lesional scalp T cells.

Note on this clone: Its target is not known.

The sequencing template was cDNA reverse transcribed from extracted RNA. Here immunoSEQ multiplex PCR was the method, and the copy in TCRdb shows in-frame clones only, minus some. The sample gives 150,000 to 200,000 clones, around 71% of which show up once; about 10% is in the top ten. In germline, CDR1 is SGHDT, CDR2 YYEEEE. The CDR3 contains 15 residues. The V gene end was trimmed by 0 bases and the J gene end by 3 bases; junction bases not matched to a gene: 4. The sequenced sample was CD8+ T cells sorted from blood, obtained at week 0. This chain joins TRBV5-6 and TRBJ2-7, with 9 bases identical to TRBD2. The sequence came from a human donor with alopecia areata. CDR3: CASSLGLADLYEQYF. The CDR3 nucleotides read TGTGCCAGCAGCTTGGGACTAGCGGACCTCTACGAGCAGTACTTC.